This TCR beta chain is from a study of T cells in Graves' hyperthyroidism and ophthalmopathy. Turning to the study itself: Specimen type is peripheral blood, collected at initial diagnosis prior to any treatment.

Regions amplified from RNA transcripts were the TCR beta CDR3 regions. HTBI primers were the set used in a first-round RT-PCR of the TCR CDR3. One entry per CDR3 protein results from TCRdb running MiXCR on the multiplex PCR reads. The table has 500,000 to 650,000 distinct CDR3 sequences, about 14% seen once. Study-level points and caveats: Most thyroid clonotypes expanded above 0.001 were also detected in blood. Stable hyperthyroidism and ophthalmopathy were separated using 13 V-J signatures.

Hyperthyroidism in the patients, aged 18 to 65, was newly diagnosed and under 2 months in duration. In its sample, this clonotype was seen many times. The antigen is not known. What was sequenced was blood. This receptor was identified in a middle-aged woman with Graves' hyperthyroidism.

The CDR3 DNA follows: TGCAGCGTTGAAGGGGCAAGCTACACTGAAGCTTTCTTT. It codes for CSVEGASYTEAFF. The V call is TRBV29-1, the J call TRBJ1-1; D remains unclear. The V end lost 1 base, the J end lost 3 bases, and 9 bases lay between the germline ends. Germline CDR1 SQVTM, CDR2 ANQGSEA. The CDR3 runs to 13 residues.